This T cell receptor beta chain was identified during a study of identical twins (TCRdb year 2016). Background for the entire study: The study deep-sequenced TCR alpha and beta repertoires from monozygotic twins, unrelated adults of various ages and cord blood to test whether fetal clonotypes persist. To rule out contamination, the twin experiments were replicated at different times with different library preparation protocols. Overall study results and their limits: Abundant cord blood beta clonotypes had fewer insertions, young adult naive repertoires showed a similar but weaker trend, and memory repertoires showed no such trend. In beta out-of-frame sequences, excess twin sharing was weaker, because having fewer shared sequences lowered the signal-to-noise ratio. Invariant T cells such as MAIT and iNKT could partly confound zero-insertion analyses, although diverse VJ usage argued against such confounding for most clonotypes. Conclusions relied on cross-sectional statistical analysis, since the same donors could not be followed over many years. Out-of-frame TCR alpha sharing in monozygotic twins was systematically underestimated by recombination models, whereas sharing between unrelated individuals was in agreement with the recombination models. Compared with coincidental sharing between unrelated individuals, an excess of low generation-probability sequences was observed among out-of-frame TCR alpha sequences shared between twins.

This clonotype was recorded a few times. No antigen is known for it. Base qualities are not provided; no much larger clone lies one nucleotide away. CDR1 is given as DFQATT and CDR2 as SNEGSKA, both from the germline V gene (reference sequence). A distance of 16 bases separates the germline ends of V and J, which lose 3 bases and 10 bases respectively. Taken from cysteine to phenylalanine, the CDR3 has 14 residues. The entry retains the CDR3 DNA only, 42 bases that are in frame from base 1. All donors were healthy Caucasians. Three pairs of female monozygotic twins, all aged about 18 to 29 years, made up the twin cohort. RNA for TCR libraries was isolated from peripheral blood mononuclear cells. The library was prepared using 5' RACE. Sequencing used an Illumina HiSeq 2000. Template switching introduced a universal primer binding site; the final cDNA contained a unique molecular identifier, enabling accurate counting of TCR cDNA molecules. Specific primers in the conserved constant-segment region were used to synthesize first-strand cDNA for TCR alpha and beta chains. To control for contamination, every cDNA library carried two barcodes: a SMART-Mk sample barcode plus Illumina barcodes. TruSeq adapter sequences and Illumina sample barcodes were added in two successive PCR steps. The TCR alpha and beta cDNA libraries were sequenced on the Illumina HiSeq platform using custom primers. As for how the authors treated the data: Raw reads were processed with MiGEC to extract unique molecular identifiers, and MiXCR was used to determine CDR3 positions. For each individual, recombination models were inferred using an EM algorithm with the repgenHMM and IGoR tools. Shared clonotype analysis was performed with the tcR package in R, normalizing sharing by the product of cloneset sizes. Out-of-frame nonproductive sequences were analyzed to study raw recombination free of thymic and clonal selection effects. TCRdb handled the public reads itself, with Q25 trimming in fastp and clone calling in MiXCR, and kept productive beta chains. Rows with a matching CDR3 protein are joined into one entry that keeps the most common DNA and genes. These V and J calls originate from TCRdb's pipeline instead of the authors' own analysis. Recorded for this sample are more than 600,000 distinct CDR3 sequences; 15% to 20% of them occurred a single time. Of the sample, approximately 14% is held by the ten largest clones.

A further study also used this sample, focusing on T cells expressing NK-cell markers. As noted in the second study: In sorted CD3+CD56+NKG2C+, CD3+CD56+NKG2C- and CD3+CD56-NKG2C+ T-cell subsets from about eight donors, TCR beta-chain repertoires were profiled. Seven of the eight sequenced donors were HCMV-seropositive and one was HCMV-seronegative. In several experiments an anti-gammadeltaTCR antibody was added to restrict sorting to alphabetaTCR-expressing T cells. In roughly 6 donors, the dominant CD3+CD56+NKG2C+ clonotypes ranked among the top 10 CD8+ clonotypes, making up about 1.0-8% of CD8+ T cells. Those dominant clonotypes were again the most abundant among CD3+CD56-NKG2C+ cells in a few donors, at about 28.3-60.1%. It remained unclear whether the expanded NKG2C-expressing T cell clones were specific for HCMV antigens. Randomly selected healthy volunteers, three men and five women, were used as the eight sequenced donors. HCMV serostatus was determined by detecting HCMV-specific IgG in serum with a commercial ELISA kit. For several donors, bulk peripheral blood T-cell repertoires were also sequenced from unsorted PBMC. MIGEC handled demultiplexing of the reads and grouping by UMI, while MiTCR was used to assemble and quantify clonotypes. To exclude erroneous sequences, only TCR cDNA sequences supported by at least two reads were retained. Downstream repertoire analysis used the tcR package, and clonotypes were matched across fractions by CDR3 nucleotide sequence plus V segment. VDJmatch was used to annotate antigen specificity against VDJdb, with one amino acid substitution allowed in CDR3.

Here the chain combines TRBV20-1 and TRBJ1-6, with a tentative D gene TRBD1 over 5 matching bases. Sequencing used PBMCs. This receptor was taken from a woman younger than 35 in good health. CDR3 loop: CSARKDMTNSPLHF. The bases are TGCAGTGCTAGGAAGGACATGACGAACTCACCCCTCCACTTT.